The TCR beta chain under discussion was sequenced for a study of blood T cell repertoires in COVID-19. Across the whole study: The United States, Italy and Spain supplied acute and convalescent COVID-19 samples.

The V end was cut by 7 bases, the J end by 5 bases, with 9 bases between. The CDR3 contains 12 residues. The germline CDR1 and CDR2 sequences are SGHVS and FQNEAQ. Produced via immunoSEQ multiplex PCR; TCRdb's table is partial and in-frame only. Of 200,000 to 250,000 clones listed, roughly four fifths were seen once; the top ten hold 3.5% to 4.5%. The TCR sequence derives from a man aged 50-59 years with acute or convalescent COVID-19. The specimen sequenced was peripheral blood. The chain has TRBV7-8 and TRBJ2-1; D remains ambiguous. The DNA of the CDR3 is TGTGCCAGCAACTACCATGACAATGAGCAGTTCTTC. Encoded protein: CASNYHDNEQFF.